Described below is a single TCR beta chain sequence and its context. Its antigen is not yet known. No base-level quality is on record; no much larger clone is a single base apart. The cohort included 25 to 30 patients with locally advanced or metastatic urothelial carcinoma who were treated at Memorial Sloan Kettering on a trial protocol. Peripheral blood mononuclear cells were collected pretreatment and during treatment, with between 1 and 8 total time points obtained per patient. The Qiagen DNeasy Blood extraction kit was used to purify genomic DNA from total PBMCs and from tumor samples. PBMCs were collected pretreatment and during treatment, and were isolated and stored as previously described. The entry originates in a study of PD-L1 blockade in urothelial cancer (dated by TCRdb to 2016 to 2017). Context from the whole study: Every patient began therapy in 2014 and was given atezolizumab 1,200 mg intravenously every 3 weeks. The study was an exploratory multi-omic analysis of somatic, immune and clinical correlates of response to PD-L1 blockade with atezolizumab in urothelial cancer. An ECOG performance status of 0 or 1 was recorded for the patients, and 0 to 3 prior chemotherapy regimens had been received by the patients. Pretreatment tumor samples, along with matched peripheral blood collected serially before and after atezolizumab treatment, underwent TCR sequencing. Whole exome sequencing and RNA sequencing of pretreatment tumors were performed alongside TCR sequencing in the same patients. Around 29 patients had pretreatment blood TCR-seq, around 25 had at least one posttreatment blood collection, and around 25 had tumor TCR-seq. About 90% of the 29 patients were identified as males with urothelial cancer of bladder origin, and a prior smoking history was reported by 18 of 29 patients. Blood samples yielded a median of approximately 150,000 T cells and more than 80,000 unique TCRs, with median clonality approximately 0.08. Several patients reached durable clinical benefit, while some 19 patients did not. Durable clinical benefit meant progression-free survival longer than 6 months, and TCR features were also tested against progression-free and overall survival. Blood samples were analyzed 3 weeks after the start of treatment (second dose) and 6 weeks after the start of treatment. Results and caveats for the whole study, not just this receptor: Because the sample size was small (n ≈ 31) and many exploratory analyses were performed, the results are intended to be hypothesis-generating. At 3 weeks after the start of treatment, tumor-associated TCR clones in peripheral blood had expanded more in patients with durable benefit (n of about 20, p = 0.022). Improved progression-free and overall survival was associated with having pretreatment peripheral blood TCR clonality below the median.

There are 17 amino acids in the CDR3, from cysteine to phenylalanine inclusive. CDR3 DNA only is kept here, 51 bases in frame from base 1. At the junction V is shortened by 4 bases and J by 4 bases; bases outside the gene matches: 10. CDR1 SGHRS and CDR2 YFSETQ were looked up in the germline V gene. To estimate absolute template abundance from read counts, synthetic TCR analog templates were spiked into each PCR. Using the immunoSEQ assay, TCRbeta CDR3 regions were amplified from genomic DNA with bias-controlled V and J gene primers. Sequencing of rearranged TCRbeta segments was done at approximately 20X coverage. The study's processing was this. Sequencing errors were corrected by clustering and CDR3s were annotated against IMGT to assign V, D and J genes. Out-of-frame and stop-codon sequences were excluded, and only productive TCRbeta rearrangements were used in downstream analyses. Clonality was calculated as one minus the Shannon entropy normalized by the log of the number of unique productive sequences. Fisher's exact test with Benjamini-Hochberg correction, using a cutoff of adjusted p below 0.01, was how clones that differed between time points or between blood and tumor were identified. TCRdb holds this immuneACCESS table with in-frame rearrangements only. Some clones are missing; in checked studies, unresolved V genes explain under half, and the rest has no known cause. That table furnishes V, J and clone size, whereas the DNA furnished D and trimming. Within this sample are roughly 90,000 clones, with over 90% of them counted one time only. The ten biggest clones cover 8% to 9.5% of the sample.

The chain is encoded by TRBV5-1 joined to TRBJ2-2; 10 nucleotides in the junction match TRBD1. This TCR derives from a man in his sixties with urothelial cancer. The input for sequencing was PBMCs, taken around atezolizumab (anti-PD-L1) treatment. Here is the DNA: TGCGCCAGCAGCCCTATACCGGGACAGGGGATCACCGGGGAGCTGTTTTTT. Its protein is CASSPIPGQGITGELFF.